This is a list of T cell receptor beta chains from one sample in a study of CD8 T cells in Susac syndrome. One entry per CDR3 protein, called by TCRdb with MiXCR from the immunoSEQ multiplex PCR reads. This table has over 100,000 distinct CDR3 sequences, nearly 95% appearing once. Sequenced: CD4+ T cells from PBMCs. These receptors all stem from a human donor in good health. CDR3s include the opening cysteine and the closing phenylalanine or tryptophan. Fields, in order: J gene, V gene, D gene, clone size, CDR3 protein, CDR3 DNA. D genes are given only for firm matches. Where a row states a size, it is once, few, many or the class of an expanded clone; other rows omit it.

J: TRBJ1-1; V: TRBV28; D: TRBD1; size: once; CDR3: CASSSLGQENTEAFF; DNA: TGTGCCAGCAGTTCACTGGGACAGGAGAACACTGAAGCTTTCTTT
J: TRBJ2-7; V: TRBV6-5; D: TRBD2; size: -; CDR3: CASSFGLAGTGGEQYF; DNA: TGTGCCAGCAGTTTCGGACTAGCGGGGACCGGGGGCGAGCAGTACTTC
J: TRBJ2-4; V: TRBV27; D: -; size: -; CDR3: CASPGQPKNIQYF; DNA: TGTGCCAGTCCAGGACAGCCCAAAAACATTCAGTACTTC
J: TRBJ2-5; V: TRBV20-1; D: TRBD1; size: -; CDR3: CSARQGNQETQYF; DNA: TGCAGTGCCCGACAGGGAAATCAAGAGACCCAGTACTTC
J: TRBJ2-2; V: TRBV11-2; D: TRBD2; size: -; CDR3: CASSSPTSGNTGELFF; DNA: TGTGCCAGCAGCTCCCCGACTAGCGGAAACACCGGGGAGCTGTTTTTT
J: TRBJ2-1; V: TRBV5-1; D: -; size: -; CDR3: CASRGPTGASYNEQFF; DNA: TGCGCCAGCAGGGGTCCCACCGGGGCTAGCTACAATGAGCAGTTCTTC
J: TRBJ1-5; V: TRBV20-1; D: -; size: -; CDR3: CSVEEGGQHF; DNA: TGCAGTGTTGAAGAAGGGGGGCAGCATTTT
J: TRBJ2-1; V: TRBV5-1; D: -; size: -; CDR3: CASSLPGDEQFF; DNA: TGCGCCAGCAGCTTGCCAGGGGATGAGCAGTTCTTC
J: TRBJ1-1; V: TRBV2; D: -; size: -; CDR3: CANTGRFEAFF; DNA: TGTGCCAACACGGGGCGCTTTGAAGCTTTCTTT
J: TRBJ2-7; V: TRBV3-1; D: -; size: -; CDR3: CASSQGQTYEQYF; DNA: TGTGCCAGCAGCCAAGGGCAAACATACGAGCAGTACTTC
J: TRBJ2-1; V: TRBV2; D: TRBD1; size: once; CDR3: CASRDRVSSYNEQFF; DNA: TGTGCCAGCAGAGACAGGGTAAGCTCCTACAATGAGCAGTTCTTC
J: TRBJ1-3; V: TRBV12-3/TRBV12-4; D: -; size: -; CDR3: CASRDGWSGNTIYF; DNA: TGTGCCAGCAGGGATGGTTGGTCTGGAAACACCATATATTTT
J: TRBJ2-7; V: TRBV23-1; D: TRBD2; size: once; CDR3: CASSQSLSGRAKHEQYF; DNA: TGCGCCAGCAGTCAATCACTTAGCGGGAGGGCCAAACACGAGCAGTACTTC
J: TRBJ2-5; V: TRBV7-9; D: TRBD2; size: -; CDR3: CASSNGGGQETQYF; DNA: TGTGCCAGCAGTAACGGGGGGGGGCAAGAGACCCAGTACTTC
J: TRBJ2-7; V: TRBV4-1; D: TRBD1; size: medium-sized; CDR3: CASSQETGAHYEQYF; DNA: TGCGCCAGCAGCCAAGAGACAGGGGCCCACTACGAGCAGTACTTC
J: TRBJ2-4; V: TRBV7-2; D: -; size: -; CDR3: CASSLVSGSRGGNIQYF; DNA: TGTGCCAGCAGCTTAGTATCTGGTAGCCGCGGCGGAAACATTCAGTACTTC
J: TRBJ2-1; V: TRBV7-9; D: TRBD2; size: once; CDR3: CASSPRTSGSYNEQFF; DNA: TGTGCCAGCAGCCCTAGGACTAGCGGATCCTACAATGAGCAGTTCTTC
J: TRBJ2-7; V: TRBV5-1; D: TRBD1; size: -; CDR3: CASSLAWDSSYEQYF; DNA: TGCGCCAGCAGCTTGGCCTGGGACAGCTCCTACGAGCAGTACTTC
J: TRBJ2-2; V: TRBV11-1; D: TRBD2; size: -; CDR3: CASSYYTGLAQMGDTGELFF; DNA: TGTGCCAGCAGCTATTACACCGGACTAGCGCAAATGGGGGACACCGGGGAGCTGTTTTTT
J: TRBJ1-2; V: TRBV5-1; D: TRBD1; size: -; CDR3: CASSDTGTGGNRGYTF; DNA: TGCGCCAGCAGCGATACAGGGACAGGGGGAAATCGAGGCTACACCTTC
J: TRBJ2-2; V: TRBV29-1; D: TRBD1; size: few; CDR3: CSAPGQGNTGELFF; DNA: TGCAGCGCCCCGGGACAGGGAAACACCGGGGAGCTGTTTTTT
J: TRBJ2-7; V: TRBV4-3; D: -; size: -; CDR3: CASSQEWSESYEQYF; DNA: TGCGCCAGCAGCCAAGAGTGGAGCGAATCCTACGAGCAGTACTTC
J: TRBJ2-5; V: TRBV7-2; D: TRBD2; size: -; CDR3: CASSQGGGLARTPGTQYF; DNA: TGTGCCAGCAGCCAAGGGGGGGGACTAGCGCGAACTCCGGGGACCCAGTACTTC
J: TRBJ1-4; V: TRBV9; D: -; size: -; CDR3: CASSVSQGDEKLFF; DNA: TGTGCCAGCAGCGTATCACAGGGAGATGAAAAACTGTTTTTT
J: TRBJ2-1; V: TRBV11-1; D: TRBD2; size: few; CDR3: CASSSGLGNEQFF; DNA: TGTGCCAGCAGCTCTGGACTAGGCAATGAGCAGTTCTTC
J: TRBJ1-5; V: TRBV12-3/TRBV12-4; D: -; size: -; CDR3: CASSLSGGANQPQHF; DNA: TGTGCCAGCAGTTTGAGCGGGGGGGCAAATCAGCCCCAGCATTTT
J: TRBJ2-7; V: TRBV15; D: TRBD2; size: -; CDR3: CATSRELAGGSYEQYF; DNA: TGTGCCACCAGCAGAGAGTTAGCGGGGGGCTCCTACGAGCAGTACTTC
J: TRBJ2-2; V: TRBV29-1; D: -; size: -; CDR3: CSVAGTTGELFF; DNA: TGCAGCGTTGCGGGGACCACCGGGGAGCTGTTTTTT
J: TRBJ1-3; V: TRBV19; D: -; size: -; CDR3: CASSTGQRNTIYF; DNA: TGTGCCAGTAGTACAGGACAGCGAAACACCATATATTTT
J: TRBJ1-1; V: TRBV3-1; D: -; size: -; CDR3: CASSQGRVLNTEAFF; DNA: TGTGCCAGCAGCCAAGGAAGGGTCTTGAACACTGAAGCTTTCTTT
J: TRBJ1-3; V: TRBV4-3; D: TRBD1; size: -; CDR3: CASSQEPLDRSSGNTIYF; DNA: TGCGCCAGCAGCCAAGAACCTTTGGACAGGAGCTCTGGAAACACCATATATTTT
J: TRBJ2-5; V: TRBV7-3; D: TRBD2; size: -; CDR3: CASSSTPRTSGRETQYF; DNA: TGTGCCAGCAGCTCCACTCCTCGGACTAGCGGGAGAGAGACCCAGTACTTC
J: TRBJ2-2; V: TRBV6-2/TRBV6-3; D: TRBD2; size: -; CDR3: CASSYLSGAGELFF; DNA: TGTGCCAGCAGTTACCTTAGCGGGGCCGGGGAGCTGTTTTTT
J: TRBJ1-2; V: TRBV6-6; D: -; size: once; CDR3: CASSNRQSARYYGYTF; DNA: TGTGCCAGCAGTAACCGACAGTCGGCCAGATACTATGGCTACACCTTC
J: TRBJ2-5; V: TRBV5-1; D: TRBD2; size: once; CDR3: CASSLALAGDGETQYF; DNA: TGCGCCAGCAGCTTGGCTCTAGCGGGAGACGGCGAGACCCAGTACTTC
J: TRBJ1-2; V: TRBV30; D: -; size: -; CDR3: CAWIGQDKRNYGYTF; DNA: TGTGCCTGGATCGGGCAGGATAAGAGAAACTATGGCTACACCTTC
J: TRBJ2-1; V: TRBV12-3/TRBV12-4; D: TRBD2; size: -; CDR3: CASSLEPSGTLCVF; DNA: TGTGCCAGCAGTTTAGAGCCTAGCGGGACCCTGTGCGTCTTC
J: TRBJ2-6; V: TRBV25-1; D: -; size: -; CDR3: CASSARRSLSSGANVLTF; DNA: TGTGCCAGCAGTGCACGACGGAGCTTGAGCTCTGGGGCCAACGTCCTGACTTTC
J: TRBJ1-6; V: TRBV9; D: TRBD1; size: -; CDR3: CASSAQGIGTYNSPLHF; DNA: TGTGCCAGCAGCGCACAGGGGATAGGCACCTATAATTCACCCCTCCACTTT
J: TRBJ1-1; V: TRBV7-3; D: -; size: -; CDR3: CASSPAGGAMNTEAFF; DNA: TGTGCCAGCAGCCCGGCCGGTGGTGCGATGAACACTGAAGCTTTCTTT
J: TRBJ2-3; V: TRBV14; D: TRBD2; size: once; CDR3: CASSRRTSGNTDTQYF; DNA: TGTGCCAGCAGCCGCAGGACTAGCGGGAATACAGATACGCAGTATTTT
J: TRBJ2-3; V: TRBV12-3/TRBV12-4; D: -; size: -; CDR3: CASSPLKQEADTQYF; DNA: TGTGCCAGCAGTCCTCTTAAGCAGGAAGCAGATACGCAGTATTTT
J: TRBJ2-2; V: TRBV4-3; D: -; size: few; CDR3: CASSQTGGYTGELFF; DNA: TGCGCCAGCAGCCAAACTGGAGGATACACCGGGGAGCTGTTTTTT
J: TRBJ2-7; V: TRBV13; D: -; size: -; CDR3: CASSLGQETTYEQYF; DNA: TGTGCCAGCAGCTTAGGACAGGAGACTACCTACGAGCAGTACTTC
J: TRBJ2-2; V: TRBV5-1; D: -; size: -; CDR3: CASSLDGRALAGELFF; DNA: TGCGCCAGCAGCTTGGATGGACGGGCTTTGGCCGGGGAGCTGTTTTTT
J: TRBJ2-7; V: TRBV3-1; D: -; size: -; CDR3: CASSLTREKVSYEQYF; DNA: TGTGCCAGCAGCCTAACGCGGGAAAAGGTCTCCTACGAGCAGTACTTC
J: TRBJ1-4; V: TRBV20-1; D: -; size: -; CDR3: CSARDQVRATNEKLFF; DNA: TGCAGTGCTAGAGATCAGGTCAGAGCAACTAATGAAAAACTGTTTTTT
J: TRBJ2-5; V: TRBV7-2; D: TRBD2; size: -; CDR3: CASSSAGLAGARVQTQYF; DNA: TGTGCCAGCAGCTCGGCGGGACTAGCGGGGGCCCGTGTTCAGACCCAGTACTTC
J: TRBJ2-2; V: TRBV4-3; D: TRBD2; size: -; CDR3: CASSQVGREDTGELFF; DNA: TGCGCCAGCAGCCAAGTTGGGCGGGAGGACACCGGGGAGCTGTTTTTT
J: TRBJ2-5; V: TRBV4-3; D: -; size: few; CDR3: CASSQGNVKTQYF; DNA: TGCGCCAGCAGCCAAGGAAATGTGAAGACCCAGTACTTC
J: TRBJ1-4; V: TRBV29-1; D: -; size: -; CDR3: CSVGEGGGQEKLFF; DNA: TGCAGCGTTGGGGAAGGAGGGGGACAAGAAAAACTGTTTTTT
J: TRBJ2-2; V: TRBV7-2; D: -; size: -; CDR3: CASSFGRGLANTGELFF; DNA: TGTGCCAGCAGCTTTGGAAGGGGCCTCGCGAACACCGGGGAGCTGTTTTTT
J: TRBJ1-1; V: TRBV28; D: -; size: -; CDR3: CASSSPRVVGNTEAFF; DNA: TGTGCCAGCAGCAGCCCCAGGGTGGTCGGGAACACTGAAGCTTTCTTT
J: TRBJ2-5; V: TRBV20-1; D: TRBD2; size: -; CDR3: CSAIGLATKQGTQYF; DNA: TGCAGTGCCATTGGACTAGCGACTAAGCAAGGGACCCAGTACTTC
J: TRBJ1-2; V: TRBV5-1; D: TRBD1; size: -; CDR3: CASSTGTGKGTYGYTF; DNA: TGCGCCAGCAGCACTGGGACAGGGAAGGGCACCTATGGCTACACCTTC
J: TRBJ1-2; V: TRBV6-1; D: -; size: -; CDR3: CASSEEHRSIGYTF; DNA: TGTGCCAGCAGTGAAGAGCACAGATCGATTGGCTACACCTTC
J: TRBJ2-3; V: TRBV29-1; D: -; size: -; CDR3: CSVEGSRGVDTQYF; DNA: TGCAGCGTTGAAGGATCTAGGGGTGTAGATACGCAGTATTTT
J: TRBJ2-2; V: TRBV27; D: -; size: -; CDR3: CASRTGPANTGELFF; DNA: TGTGCCAGCCGCACAGGGCCCGCGAACACCGGGGAGCTGTTTTTT
J: TRBJ2-6; V: TRBV7-2; D: -; size: -; CDR3: CASSLGSGSGANVLTF; DNA: TGTGCCAGCAGCTTAGGGTCTGGGTCTGGGGCCAACGTCCTGACTTTC